The 21 T cell receptor beta chains listed next were all sequenced from one sample in a study of blood T cells in healthy people across ages. Together with a sample-barcoded 5' primer, a J-beta primer mix was included in a second PCR lasting 7 to 11 cycles. TCRdb independently ran MiXCR on the 5' RACE reads; one entry per CDR3 protein. The data show about 780,000 distinct CDR3 sequences, under 30% seen once. The sample was also reused in another study, on T cells of mothers and their children.

The sequenced sample consisted of blood. These receptors were taken from a boy under 18 in good health.

This clonotype was seen a few times. This chain connects TRBV7-6 to TRBJ2-7; D possibly corresponds to TRBD2 (6 bases). Trimming shortened V by 5 bases and J by 2 bases, and 16 bases separated the two germline ends. CDR1 and CDR2 (germline): SGHVS, FNYEAQ. The CDR3 consists of 15 residues. The CDR3 DNA reads TGTGCCAGCAGCCCAGCGGGCTATGAAACCTACGAGCAGTACTTC. Translation: CASSPAGYETYEQYF.

In this sample, this clonotype turned up a few times. The J gene is TRBJ1-5, the V gene TRBV12-3 or TRBV12-4; D is perhaps TRBD1 (6 bases). The length of the CDR3 is 13 residues. Between the trimmed V and J ends, which lost 6 bases and 5 bases, there was a span of 11 bases. The CDR3 DNA reads as TGTGCCAGCAGGGACAGTTACTATCAGCCCCAGCATTTT. This sequence encodes CASRDSYYQPQHF.

The chain couples TRBV4-1 to TRBJ1-4; D is undetermined. The germline V and J ends were trimmed by 2 bases and 5 bases, with 3 bases remaining between them. Germline V lookup: CDR1 MGHRA, CDR2 YSYEKL. The CDR3 extends over 12 amino acids. As DNA, the CDR3 is TGCGCCAGCAGCCAAATAAATGAAAAACTGTTTTTT. This sequence encodes CASSQINEKLFF.

The rearrangement uses TRBV27 and TRBJ2-2; D possibly uses TRBD1 or TRBD2 (7 bases each). Per the germline V gene, CDR1 is MNHEY and CDR2 is SMNVEV (reference sequence). This CDR3 has 17 amino acids. V was pared by 3 bases and J by 5 bases, with 19 bases between. In nucleotides, the CDR3 is TGTGCCAGCAGTTTCTCTGAAGCAGGGGGGGGGACCGGGGAGCTGTTTTTT. It encodes CASSFSEAGGGTGELFF.

This clonotype was counted only a few times. The J gene is TRBJ1-4, the V gene TRBV12-3 or TRBV12-4; D remains unclear. This CDR3 has 14 amino acids. V was clipped by 0 bases and J by 12 bases, with 14 bases between them. The CDR3 DNA sequence: TGTGCCAGCAGTTTAGCAGGACCGGCGATGGAACTGTTTTTT. Translation gives CASSLAGPAMELFF.

There are a few counts of this clonotype. The genes are TRBV12-3 or TRBV12-4 and TRBJ1-5, with D possibly TRBD1 on 5 matching bases. The germline V and J ends were trimmed by 4 bases and 6 bases, with 19 bases remaining between them. The CDR3 sequence is 16 residues long. The CDR3 coding sequence is TGTGCCAGCAGTTCCTCATGGGAGGGGTTCTTTCAGCCCCAGCATTTT. Amino acids: CASSSSWEGFFQPQHF.

This clonotype was found a few times. The chain couples TRBV11-2 to TRBJ2-1; D is possibly TRBD2 (5 bases). The CDR3 loop spans 15 amino acids. The V gene's germline CDR1 is SGHAT and CDR2 FQNNGV. V dropped 5 bases and J dropped 5 bases, with 16 bases sitting between them. CDR3 residues: CASSPVGGPNNEQFF. DNA for the CDR3: TGTGCCAGCAGCCCCGTCGGCGGGCCTAACAATGAGCAGTTCTTC.

This clonotype was detected a few times. The chain couples TRBV30 to TRBJ1-2; 7 bases fit TRBD1. This CDR3 is 15 amino acids long. J was trimmed by 2 bases and V by 5 bases; bases with no gene match: 11. Looked up from germline, CDR1 is GTSNPN and CDR2 is SVGIG (reference sequence). CDR3 region: CAWPRQGYLNYGYTF. In DNA, the CDR3 is TGTGCCTGGCCTCGACAGGGCTATTTGAACTATGGCTACACCTTC.

A few counts support this clonotype. This CDR3 reads CASSLESWDREGEQFF. As DNA, the CDR3 is TGTGCCAGCAGCTTAGAGTCTTGGGACAGGGAGGGTGAGCAGTTCTTC. The chain uses TRBV7-6 and TRBJ2-1; 9 bases line up with TRBD1. The CDR3 totals 16 residues. Trimming cost V 1 base and J 9 bases; bases outside gene matches: 10. CDR1 and CDR2 from the germline V gene are SGHVS and FNYEAQ.

The rearrangement links TRBV5-1 to TRBJ2-1; D gene ambiguous. The V gene lost 4 bases and the J gene lost 0 bases, with 11 bases spanning the gap. Per germline, CDR1 SGHRS and CDR2 YFSETQ. The CDR3 spans 15 residues. The CDR3 region has the DNA TGCGCCAGCAGCCCTCCCCTTAGCTCCTACAATGAGCAGTTCTTC. The encoded protein is CASSPPLSSYNEQFF.

This clonotype was counted between two and nine times. This rearrangement joins TRBV7-9 to TRBJ2-5, with 8 bases identical to TRBD2. TRBJ2-1 explains the end of the DNA better; the J call may be wrong. This CDR3 has 16 residues. The germline V gene encodes CDR1 SEHNR and CDR2 FQNEAQ (reference sequence). CDR3 bases: TGTGCCAGCAGCTTAGTAGGCGGGGGGACCTACAATGAGCAGTTCTTC. This encodes CASSLVGGGTYNEQFF.

The V and J genes are TRBV25-1 and TRBJ2-5; 9 nucleotides match TRBD2. This CDR3 spans 14 amino acids. The germline V gene encodes CDR1 MGHDK and CDR2 SYGVNS. Unmatched junction bases numbered 6, after V lost 7 bases and J lost 3 bases. CDR3 nucleotide sequence: TGTGCCAGCAATGCCGCTAGCGGGGAAGAGACCCAGTACTTC. Amino acids: CASNAASGEETQYF.

The rearrangement uses TRBV7-3 and TRBJ1-6; TRBD1 might be the D (6 bases). The germline V gene encodes CDR1 SGHTA and CDR2 FQGTGA. The V and J ends lost 3 bases and 5 bases respectively, with 11 bases between them. This CDR3 region has 15 residues. Here the CDR3 DNA reads TGTGCCAGCAGCTTTTCGGGACAAGATAATTCACCCCTCCACTTT. Amino acid sequence: CASSFSGQDNSPLHF.

The CDR3 protein is CASSVGGDGLAVYNEQFF. The CDR3, as DNA: TGTGCCAGCAGCGTAGGGGGTGACGGACTAGCGGTCTACAATGAGCAGTTCTTC. The chain carries TRBV9 and TRBJ2-1; 10 nucleotides line up with TRBD2. CDR3 length equals 18 residues. Germline loops: CDR1 SGDLS, CDR2 YYNGEE. J was trimmed by 3 bases and V by 0 bases; bases with no gene match: 9.

This clonotype was recorded a few times. This chain connects TRBV9 to TRBJ2-5; possibly TRBD2 for D (6 bases). The closer fit of TRBJ2-1 to the DNA end suggests the J call may be wrong. The CDR3 is 14 residues long. CDR1 SGDLS and CDR2 YYNGEE come from the germline V gene. The CDR3 DNA reads TGTGCCAGCAGCGTGACCTCCGGGAGCAATGAGCAGTTCTTC. Its translation is CASSVTSGSNEQFF.

The rearrangement uses TRBV7-8 and TRBJ2-5; D is uncertain. Germline assignment: CDR1 SGHVS and CDR2 FQNEAQ. V dropped 4 bases and J dropped 0 bases, with 9 bases sitting between them. This CDR3 has 14 residues. CDR3 coding DNA: TGTGCCAGCAGCTCGCAGCGATACCAAGAGACCCAGTACTTC. Protein: CASSSQRYQETQYF.

This clonotype was counted a single time. The CDR3 region is CASSSRGPLQTQYF. Written as DNA, the CDR3 is TGTGCCAGCAGTTCTCGGGGTCCACTCCAGACCCAGTACTTC. This rearrangement joins TRBV7-9 to TRBJ2-5, with D perhaps TRBD2 (5 bases). The CDR3 is 14 amino acids. Germline CDR1 SEHNR, CDR2 FQNEAQ (reference sequence). The V gene lost 6 bases and the J gene lost 6 bases, with 17 bases spanning the gap.

This clonotype appeared a few times. The gene calls are TRBV29-1 and TRBJ1-2; D uncertain. This CDR3 is built from 11 residues. V lost 3 bases to trimming and J lost 4 bases, with 6 bases between them. CDR1 is SQVTM, CDR2 ANQGSEA, per germline. This CDR3 is CSVESAYGYTF. As DNA, the CDR3 is TGCAGCGTTGAGTCTGCCTATGGCTACACCTTC.

This clonotype was detected a few times. The chain carries TRBV5-1 and TRBJ1-4; 10 bases line up with TRBD1. The CDR3 covers 14 residues. Germline V lookup: CDR1 SGHRS, CDR2 YFSETQ. V dropped 4 bases and J dropped 7; count of bases not matched to a gene: 4. The CDR3 reads CASSGGQGSEKLFF. The CDR3 DNA reads TGCGCCAGCAGCGGGGGACAGGGGAGTGAAAAACTGTTTTTT.

This clonotype was seen more than once but under ten times. This chain joins TRBV20-1 and TRBJ2-5; possible D gene TRBD1, 5 bases. The end of the DNA is better explained by TRBJ2-7, so the J call may be wrong. The CDR3 is 13 residues long. In germline, CDR1 is DFQATT, CDR2 SNEGSKA (reference sequence). The CDR3 DNA is TGCAGTGCTAGGGCAGGGTCCCCTTACGAGCAGTACTTC. As protein: CSARAGSPYEQYF.

This clonotype was observed a few times. The chain carries TRBV6-5 and TRBJ2-5; the D gene is possibly TRBD2 (5 bases). V shed 0 bases and J shed 4 bases, with 6 bases lying between them. Germline values: CDR1 MNHEY, CDR2 SVGAGI. CDR3 size: 13 residues. The CDR3 sequence: CASSYSAGETQYF. For the CDR3, the DNA is TGTGCCAGCAGTTACTCGGCGGGAGAGACCCAGTACTTC.